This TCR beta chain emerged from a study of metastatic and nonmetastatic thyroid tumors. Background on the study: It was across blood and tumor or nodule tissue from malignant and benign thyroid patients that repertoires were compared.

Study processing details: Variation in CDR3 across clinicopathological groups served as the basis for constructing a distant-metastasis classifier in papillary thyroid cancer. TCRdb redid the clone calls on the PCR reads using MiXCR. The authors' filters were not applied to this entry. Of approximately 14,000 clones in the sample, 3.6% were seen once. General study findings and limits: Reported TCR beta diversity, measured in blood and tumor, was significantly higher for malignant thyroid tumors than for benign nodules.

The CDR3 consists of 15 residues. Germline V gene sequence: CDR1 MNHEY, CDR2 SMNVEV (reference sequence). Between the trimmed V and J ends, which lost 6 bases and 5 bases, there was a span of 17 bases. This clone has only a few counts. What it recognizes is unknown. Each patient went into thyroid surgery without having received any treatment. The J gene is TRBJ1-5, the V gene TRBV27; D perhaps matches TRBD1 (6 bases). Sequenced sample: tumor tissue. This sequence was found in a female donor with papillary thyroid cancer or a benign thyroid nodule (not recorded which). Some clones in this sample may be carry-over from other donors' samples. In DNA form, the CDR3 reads TGTGCCAGCAGCCGTGGACAGACCACTGATCAGCCCCAGCATTTT. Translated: CASSRGQTTDQPQHF.